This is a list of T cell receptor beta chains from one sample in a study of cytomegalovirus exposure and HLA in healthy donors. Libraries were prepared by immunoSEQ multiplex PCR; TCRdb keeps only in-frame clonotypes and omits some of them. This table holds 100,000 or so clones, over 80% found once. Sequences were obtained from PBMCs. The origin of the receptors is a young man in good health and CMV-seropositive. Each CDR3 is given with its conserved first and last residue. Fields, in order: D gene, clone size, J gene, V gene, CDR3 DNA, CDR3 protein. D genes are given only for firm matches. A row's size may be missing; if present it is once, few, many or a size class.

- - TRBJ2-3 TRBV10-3 TGTGCCATCAGGGACCCATCGGGCGGACTCCGTAGGGATACGCAGTATTTT CAIRDPSGGLRRDTQYF
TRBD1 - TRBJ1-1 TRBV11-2 TGTGCCAGCAGCCCCCGGGGACAGGGCGGTTGGGAAGCTTTCTTT CASSPRGQGGWEAFF
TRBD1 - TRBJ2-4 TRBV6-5 TGTGCCAGCAGTTCCCCAGGGGGAGCCAAAAACATTCAGTACTTC CASSSPGGAKNIQYF
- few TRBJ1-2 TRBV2 TGTGCCAGCCAGGCGGGAACAAATGGCTACACCTTC CASQAGTNGYTF
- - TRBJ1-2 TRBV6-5 TGTGCCAGCAGTTACAGGGAGGGGTTTTATGGCTACACCTTC CASSYREGFYGYTF
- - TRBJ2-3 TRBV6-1 TGTGCCAGCAGTGGGGAACTTCGTAGGGGTACGCAGTATTTT CASSGELRRGTQYF
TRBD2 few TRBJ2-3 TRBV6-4 TGTGCCAGCAGTGAAGAGCGGGGGGGCACAGATACGCAGTATTTT CASSEERGGTDTQYF
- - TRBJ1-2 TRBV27 TGTGCCAGCAGGGGTTCAGCGAGTAACTATGGCTACACCTTC CASRGSASNYGYTF
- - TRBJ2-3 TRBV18 TGTGCCAGCTCACCCAGCCAGGGGGGCGCAGATACGCAGTATTTT CASSPSQGGADTQYF
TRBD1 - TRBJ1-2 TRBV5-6 TGTGCCAGCAGCTACCCCCTCGGGACAGGGGAAAACTATGGCTACACCTTC CASSYPLGTGENYGYTF
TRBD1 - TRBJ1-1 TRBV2 TGTGCCAGCACCCCCGGGACAGAGAACACTGAAGCTTTCTTT CASTPGTENTEAFF
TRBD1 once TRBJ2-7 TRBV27 TGTGCCAGCAGTCCGACGGGACAGGGAGTTGCGCAGTACTTC CASSPTGQGVAQYF
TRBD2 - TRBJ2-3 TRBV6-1 TGTGCCAGCAAGGTCGGGGGGGGCCCAGATACGCAGTATTTT CASKVGGGPDTQYF
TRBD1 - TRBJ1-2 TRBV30 TGTGCCTGGAGTGTCACGCGACAGGGAAGCTATGGCTACACCTTC CAWSVTRQGSYGYTF
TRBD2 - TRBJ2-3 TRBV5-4 TGTGCCAGCAGCTTGTGGTTAGCGGGGGGCACAGATACGCAGTATTTT CASSLWLAGGTDTQYF
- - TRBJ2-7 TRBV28 TGTGCCAGCAGCCCTCTAGGCGCCTACGAGCAGTACTTC CASSPLGAYEQYF
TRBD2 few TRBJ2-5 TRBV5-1 TGCGCCAGCGGGGAGGGAGAGACCCAGTACTTC CASGEGETQYF
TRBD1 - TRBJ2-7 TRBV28 TGTGCCAGCATCCCGGGACAGAGCTCCTACGAGCAGTACTTC CASIPGQSSYEQYF
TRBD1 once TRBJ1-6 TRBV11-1 TGTGCCAGCAGCCAACAACAGGGGGCGGGTTCACCCCTCCACTTT CASSQQQGAGSPLHF
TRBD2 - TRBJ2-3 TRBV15 TGTGCCACCAGCAGAGAGGCGGGGGTCACAGATACGCAGTATTTT CATSREAGVTDTQYF
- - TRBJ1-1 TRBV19 TGTGCCAGTAGCCGGCCTTTTGACTCTGAAGCTTTCTTT CASSRPFDSEAFF
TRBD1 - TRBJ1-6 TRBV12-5 TGTGCTAGTGGTTTGGTACGGAAAGACGGGACAGGGCCCTTAAATTCACCCCTCCACTTT CASGLVRKDGTGPLNSPLHF